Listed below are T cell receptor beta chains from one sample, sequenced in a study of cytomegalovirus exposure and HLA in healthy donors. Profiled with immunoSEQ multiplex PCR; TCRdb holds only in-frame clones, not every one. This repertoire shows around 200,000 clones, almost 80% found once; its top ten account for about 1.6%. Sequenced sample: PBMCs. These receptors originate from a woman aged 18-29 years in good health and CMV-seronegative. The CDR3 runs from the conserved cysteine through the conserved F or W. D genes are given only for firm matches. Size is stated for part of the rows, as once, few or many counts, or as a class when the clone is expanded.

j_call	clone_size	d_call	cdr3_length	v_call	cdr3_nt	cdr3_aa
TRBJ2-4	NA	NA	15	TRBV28	TGTGCCATCCAACCAGGGGCTATAGCCAAAAACATTCAGTACTTC	CAIQPGAIAKNIQYF
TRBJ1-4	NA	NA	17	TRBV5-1	TGCGCCAGCAGCTTGGCAGGGGCCTACACAACTAATGAAAAACTGTTTTTT	CASSLAGAYTTNEKLFF
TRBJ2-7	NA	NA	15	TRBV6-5	TGTGCCACCTCCCCGACCCTCGACAGCTCCTACGAGCAGTACTTC	CATSPTLDSSYEQYF
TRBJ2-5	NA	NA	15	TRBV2	TGTGCCAGCAGTGAACTTGCGACAGGTCCGGAGACCCAGTACTTC	CASSELATGPETQYF
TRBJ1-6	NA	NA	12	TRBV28	TGTGCCAGCAGTATAACTGAATCACCCCTCCACTTT	CASSITESPLHF
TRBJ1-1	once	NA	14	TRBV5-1	TGCGCCAGCAGCTTGGTAGGCGGCAACACTGAAGCTTTCTTT	CASSLVGGNTEAFF
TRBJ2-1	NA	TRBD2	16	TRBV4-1	TGCGCCAGCAGCCAAGATAGGACTAGGTCCTACAATGAGCAGTTCTTC	CASSQDRTRSYNEQFF
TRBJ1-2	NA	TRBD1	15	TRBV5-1	TGCGCCAGCAGCGGGACAGGGGGGGTTCCCTATGGCTACACCTTC	CASSGTGGVPYGYTF
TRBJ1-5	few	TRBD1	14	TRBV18	TGTGCCAGCAATGGACAGGGTGGCGATCAGCCCCAGCATTTT	CASNGQGGDQPQHF
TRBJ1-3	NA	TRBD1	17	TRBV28	TGTGCCAGCAAGGCCCCGACAGGGGAGAGTTCTGGAAACACCATATATTTT	CASKAPTGESSGNTIYF
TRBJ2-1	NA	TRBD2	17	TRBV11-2	TGTGCCAGCAGATCAATCGTGACTAGCGGGATTGGGGGTGAGCAGTTCTTC	CASRSIVTSGIGGEQFF
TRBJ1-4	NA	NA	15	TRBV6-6	TGTGCCAGCAGTTACCAGCCAGGGGCTAATGAAAAACTGTTTTTT	CASSYQPGANEKLFF
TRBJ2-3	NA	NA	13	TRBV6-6	TGTGCCAGCACGGGCGGGACCACAGATACGCAGTATTTT	CASTGGTTDTQYF
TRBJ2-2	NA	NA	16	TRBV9	TGTGCCAGCAGCGTAGTAGGGTCCGGGAGTGACGGGGAGCTGTTTTTT	CASSVVGSGSDGELFF
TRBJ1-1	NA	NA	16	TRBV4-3	TGCGCCAGCAGCCCTACCTCACAGAGAATGAACACTGAAGCTTTCTTT	CASSPTSQRMNTEAFF
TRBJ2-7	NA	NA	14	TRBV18	TGTGCCAGCTCGCTGACGAGGCAGCCCTACGAGCAGTACTTC	CASSLTRQPYEQYF
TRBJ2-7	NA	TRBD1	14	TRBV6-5	TGTGCCAGCAGCTCGACAGGGACCTCCTACGAGCAGTACTTC	CASSSTGTSYEQYF
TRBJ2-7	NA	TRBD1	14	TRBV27	TGTGCCAGCAGTTCCCTGGGACAGGGTTACGAGCAGTACTTC	CASSSLGQGYEQYF
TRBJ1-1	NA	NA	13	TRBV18	TGTGCCAGCTCACCGACAGTGAACACTGAAGCTTTCTTT	CASSPTVNTEAFF
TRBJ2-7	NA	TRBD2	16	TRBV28	TGTGCCAGCAGCCATATGGAGCGGGAGAGGACCTACGAGCAGTACTTC	CASSHMERERTYEQYF
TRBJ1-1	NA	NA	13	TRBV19	TGTGCCAGTAGTATAGGCGGGATCCCTGAAGCTTTCTTT	CASSIGGIPEAFF
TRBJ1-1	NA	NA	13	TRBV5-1	TGCGCCAGCAGCGCCGACAGGAACACTGAAGCTTTCTTT	CASSADRNTEAFF
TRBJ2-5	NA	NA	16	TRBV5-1	TGCGCCAGCAGCTTGGAGTGGGCCACTCGCCAAGAGACCCAGTACTTC	CASSLEWATRQETQYF
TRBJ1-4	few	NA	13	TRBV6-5	TGTGCCAGCAGTGGACAGATATCCGAAAAACTGTTTTTT	CASSGQISEKLFF
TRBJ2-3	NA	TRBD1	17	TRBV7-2	TGTGCCAGCAGCTTAGTATCAGGGGGCTCTACCTGGGATACGCAGTATTTT	CASSLVSGGSTWDTQYF
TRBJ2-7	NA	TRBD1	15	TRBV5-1	TGCGCCAGCAGCCTAACCGGGACAGTCTCCTACGAGCAGTACTTC	CASSLTGTVSYEQYF
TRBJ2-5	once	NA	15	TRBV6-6	TGTGCCAGCAGCCACGGGACTGTAAAACAAGAGACCCAGTACTTC	CASSHGTVKQETQYF
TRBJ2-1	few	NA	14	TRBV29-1	TGCAGCGTTGAAGGACTACTCATGAGCGATGAGCAGTTCTTC	CSVEGLLMSDEQFF
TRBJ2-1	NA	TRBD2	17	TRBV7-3	TGTGCCAGCAGCTTAACGAGCGGGGGGGCCTCCTACAATGAGCAGTTCTTC	CASSLTSGGASYNEQFF
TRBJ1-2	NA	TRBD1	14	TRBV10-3	TGTGCCACTAGGGACAGGGGAGCTAACTATGGCTACACCTTC	CATRDRGANYGYTF
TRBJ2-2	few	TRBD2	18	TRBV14	TGTGCCAGCAGCCAACCCCACGGGAGCGGGGGTAGGACCGGGGAGCTGTTTTTT	CASSQPHGSGGRTGELFF
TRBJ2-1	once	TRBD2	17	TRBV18	TGTGCCAGCTCACCAAGGCCCCTAGCGGGGGGCCGGGGTGAGCAGTTCTTC	CASSPRPLAGGRGEQFF
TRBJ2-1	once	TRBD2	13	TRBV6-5	TGTGCCAGCAGTTACCAGCGGGGGGTTGAGCAGTTCTTC	CASSYQRGVEQFF
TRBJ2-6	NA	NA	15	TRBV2	TGTGCCAGCAGTCCTGTTCCCTCTGGGGCCAACGTCCTGACTTTC	CASSPVPSGANVLTF
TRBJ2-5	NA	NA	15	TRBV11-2	TGTGCCAGCAGCCCTGTGGGGGGGCCTCAAGAGACCCAGTACTTC	CASSPVGGPQETQYF
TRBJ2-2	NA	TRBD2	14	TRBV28	TGTGCCAGCAGCCCGGGGGGGAACACCGGGGAGCTGTTTTTT	CASSPGGNTGELFF
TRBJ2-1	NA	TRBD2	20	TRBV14	TGTGCCAGCAGCCAAGATATAGCGGGAACCCCTTTTTTCCCCTACAATGAGCAGTTCTTC	CASSQDIAGTPFFPYNEQFF
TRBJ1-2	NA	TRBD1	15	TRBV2	TGTGCCAGCAGTGAACAGGGGGCGAAGGGCTATGGCTACACCTTC	CASSEQGAKGYGYTF
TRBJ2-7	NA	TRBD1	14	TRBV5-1	TGCGCCAGCAGCCCCGGACAGGTTACTTACGAGCAGTACTTC	CASSPGQVTYEQYF
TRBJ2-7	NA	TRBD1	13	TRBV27	TGTGCCAGCAGTCAAGACAGGGCCCACGAGCAGTACTTC	CASSQDRAHEQYF
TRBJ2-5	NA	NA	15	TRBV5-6	TGTGCCAGCAGCTCCATTAGGACAGTTCGGGAGACCCAGTACTTC	CASSSIRTVRETQYF
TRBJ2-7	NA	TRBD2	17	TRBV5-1	TGCGCCAGCAGCTTGGGAGCGGGGGGGCACCTCTCCTACGAGCAGTACTTC	CASSLGAGGHLSYEQYF
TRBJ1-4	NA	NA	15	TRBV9	TGTGCCAGCAGCCCAGGCCATGCAACTAATGAAAAACTGTTTTTT	CASSPGHATNEKLFF
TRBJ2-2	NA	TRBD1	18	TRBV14	TGTGCCAGCAGCCAAGAGATACCGGGACAGGGTAACACCGGGGAGCTGTTTTTT	CASSQEIPGQGNTGELFF
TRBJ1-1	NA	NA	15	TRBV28	TGTGCCAGCAGACCGATCAGAGGGAGAAGGACTGAAGCTTTCTTT	CASRPIRGRRTEAFF
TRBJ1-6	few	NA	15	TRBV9	TGTGCCAGCAGCTCAGGGGCAGGGGCGCGGTCACCCCTCCACTTT	CASSSGAGARSPLHF
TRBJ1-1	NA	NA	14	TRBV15	TGTGCCACCAGCGCCAACTACAGGGACACTGAAGCTTTCTTT	CATSANYRDTEAFF
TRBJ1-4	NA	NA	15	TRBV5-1	TGCGCCAGCAGCTTGGATTTGTCCATAGATGAAAAACTGTTTTTT	CASSLDLSIDEKLFF
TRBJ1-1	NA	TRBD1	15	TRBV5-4	TGTGCCAGCAGTCCCCACGGACAGGGGAACACTGAAGCTTTCTTT	CASSPHGQGNTEAFF
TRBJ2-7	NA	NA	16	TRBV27	TGTGCCAGCAGTTTAAGGGGCCCTGGCCTCTCCTACGAGCAGTACTTC	CASSLRGPGLSYEQYF
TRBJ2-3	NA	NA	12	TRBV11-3	TGTGCCAGCAGCGCAGGGACAGATACGCAGTATTTT	CASSAGTDTQYF